This TCR beta chain was recorded in a study of cytomegalovirus exposure and HLA in healthy donors. For the study at large: The study placed about 86% of its approximately 360 genotyped donors in the Caucasian-associated ancestry cluster. General study findings and limits: In a later analysis, parvovirus B19, influenza, CMV and Epstein-Barr virus appeared linked to several top co-occurrence clusters. According to the study, 180 or so TCR beta chains were cytomegalovirus-associated. Exclusion applied to some V segments, including TRBV6-2 and TRBV6-3, as they were indistinguishable.

The study ran its PCR with 60 Vbeta and 13 Jbeta primers. Produced via immunoSEQ multiplex PCR; TCRdb's table is partial and in-frame only. The repertoire consists of under 200,000 clones, with approximately 79% occurring once and the leading ten covering 4.3%. Of note for this clone: The antigen remains unidentified.

This CDR3 contains 13 residues. With 1 base clipped from V and 6 bases from J, the junction kept 3 bases outside the gene matches. CDR1 is MNHNS and CDR2 is SASEGT in the germline V gene. The clonotype originates from a man in his forties or fifties in good health and CMV-seronegative. The sample taken for sequencing was PBMCs. The chain employs TRBV6-1 and TRBJ2-7, with 7 bases lining up with TRBD2. The DNA for the CDR3 is TGTGCCAGCAGTGAAGGGGGAGGGAGCGAGCAGTACTTC. This codes for CASSEGGGSEQYF.